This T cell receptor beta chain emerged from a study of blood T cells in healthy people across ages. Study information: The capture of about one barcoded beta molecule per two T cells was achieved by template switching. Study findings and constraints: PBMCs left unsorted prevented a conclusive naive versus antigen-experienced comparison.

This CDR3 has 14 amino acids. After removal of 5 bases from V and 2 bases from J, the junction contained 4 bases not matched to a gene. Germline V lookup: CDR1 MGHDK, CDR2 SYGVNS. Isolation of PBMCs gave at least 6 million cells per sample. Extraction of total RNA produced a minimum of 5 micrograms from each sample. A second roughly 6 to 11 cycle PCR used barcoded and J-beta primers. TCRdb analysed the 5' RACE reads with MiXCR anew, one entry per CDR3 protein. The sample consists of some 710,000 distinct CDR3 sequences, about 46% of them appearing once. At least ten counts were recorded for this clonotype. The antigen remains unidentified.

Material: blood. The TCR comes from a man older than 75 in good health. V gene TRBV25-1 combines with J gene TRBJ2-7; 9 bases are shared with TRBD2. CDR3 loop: CASSPPSGTYEQYF. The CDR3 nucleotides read TGTGCCAGCAGTCCGCCTAGCGGGACCTACGAGCAGTACTTC.